This T cell receptor (beta chain) was documented in a study of cytomegalovirus exposure and HLA in healthy donors (dated by TCRdb to 2015 to 2018). Turning to the overall study: In an earlier analysis of approximately 500 of the donors, under 300 Gb of sequence data and approximately 100 million unique TCR beta sequences from roughly 180 million T cells were reported. In a later analysis, previously published TCR beta repertoires from 500 to 750 donors were re-analyzed and high-resolution HLA genotyping was added so that TCR occurrence patterns could be studied. Of the roughly 400 genotyped donors, 65% to 90% were placed in the genetic ancestry cluster associated with self-reported Caucasian donors. HLA typing included class I and class II loci at four-digit resolution. Donor age, sex, ethnicity and CMV serostatus were collected together with the repertoire data. To predict cytomegalovirus infection status, the study brought together high-throughput TCR immunosequencing, statistical association of individual TCRs with disease status, and machine learning. Besides the first cohort of around 700 subjects, a separate validation cohort made up of over 100 different subjects was used. In a later genetic analysis, genome-wide SNP genotypes for about 55% of the roughly 700 donors were used, and that subset was treated as a discovery cohort. The T cell repertoires of 670 or so subjects were profiled by immunosequencing and related to cytomegalovirus serostatus. Typing coverage varied by locus: about 620-630 donors for A, B, C, DRB1 and DQB1; around 560 for DQA1; over 600 for DPA1; roughly 450 for DPB1. In the later analysis, no new phenotypic data were used to find candidate immune exposures; instead, reliance was placed on TCR beta sequences and their occurrence across donors. On average, roughly 240,000 unique TCR beta nucleotide sequences were sequenced per donor among about 400 genotyped donors of the cohort, with around 19% of those sequences being non-productive. The study aimed to test whether signatures of past pathogen exposure could be identified by cataloging public T cell receptors. Roughly 320 gigabases of sequencing data and roughly 81 million unique TCR sequences made up an early release that covered some 640 HLA-typed donors. Four to six DR-DQ haplotypes were handled as single units for association and clustering, since linkage in the cohort was strong. All discovery cohort repertoires had been generated on a single sequencing platform. An earlier analysis of several hundred of the donors applied high-throughput TCR beta sequencing to assess whether each TCR beta V gene segment acted as functional or pseudogenic.

Of note for this clone: Its antigen is unknown. Base qualities are missing; no much larger clone stands one base away.

Including cysteine and phenylalanine, the CDR3 has 15 amino acids. Just the 45-base CDR3 DNA is kept, in frame starting at base 1. CDR1 KGHSH and CDR2 LQKENI are derived from the germline V gene. The germline V and J ends show losses of 3 bases and 4 bases respectively, and no gene match explains 5 bases of the junction. Broader findings and caveats from the paper: In this cohort, only TCR beta chains were sequenced, and detectable features were limited by the absence of alpha or paired-chain data. In a later genetic analysis, fewer N-insertions in productive TCRs were reported among donors in an Asian-associated ancestry cluster than the roughly 670-donor mean. Because HLA typing was missing for some donors at each locus, association tests included only the typed subset. Some IMGT-functional V segments, including TRBV6-2 and TRBV6-3, could not be distinguished by the 87-base-pair reads and were therefore excluded. In a later analysis, TCR association rates were found to vary across HLA loci, with the most associated TCRs seen for DRB1 alleles and the fewest for HLA-C alleles. The study listed 150 to 200 TCR beta chains as associated with cytomegalovirus. The authors suggested that the approach could potentially be generalized to other disease states and immunological phenotypes. Most TCR sequences were seen in very few donors, while some public TCRs were found in many individuals. CMV serostatus was the only immune exposure information available for the cohort. About 17 rarely observed V segments, including chromosome 9 orphons, were excluded from the earlier analysis of almost 600 of the donors because counts were too low. Cytomegalovirus status was reported to be diagnosed by the classifier with high specificity and sensitivity in both the original and validation cohorts. Correlated functional status among segregating V segments might be attributable to linkage disequilibrium, but an unknown experimental factor could not be ruled out. The presence/absence analyses assumed that sequencing depth was roughly uniform across donors, and that assumption may not be true. According to a later analysis, most CMV-associated TCR beta chains appeared to be HLA-restricted, and the HLA associations seemed to be driven largely by CMV exposure. V-gene and J-gene trimming of TCR beta chains was associated with a missense DCLRE1C variant in a later genetic analysis, and the association was replicated in an independent cohort. In a later analysis, 16,951 TCR beta sequences were associated with specific HLA alleles at a false discovery rate of 0.05. Strong co-occurrence of HLA alleles, especially DR and DQ, made assigning TCR associations to individual alleles difficult. A further reported finding was that TCR beta sequences accurately predicted the HLA-A and HLA-B alleles for most subjects in the first cohort. Compared with equally common non-associated chains, HLA-associated TCR beta chains in a later analysis were more clonally expanded and had lower generation probabilities. An earlier analysis of approximately 500 of the donors showed that most TCR beta V segments appeared in productive rearrangements either about 87% or about 30% of the time, which broadly matched IMGT annotations. In vitro tests confirmed that a few of the cytomegalovirus-associated TCR beta chains recognize cytomegalovirus antigens. A cluster of highly shared sequence variants was judged likely to be a technical artifact of the sequencing pipeline. In a later analysis, several top co-occurrence clusters were reported to appear linked to parvovirus B19, influenza, CMV and Epstein-Barr virus.

Libraries were made using the immunoSEQ multiplex PCR assay. A mixture of 60 forward primers for TCR Vbeta segments and 13 reverse primers for TCR Jbeta segments was used in the multiplex PCR. The CDR3 region of rearranged TCR beta genes was amplified from genomic DNA by a multiplex PCR assay. The amplified TCR beta libraries were sequenced on the Illumina HiSeq System as 87-base-pair reads. For the original study's pipeline: Across the 670 or so repertoires, a later analysis counted approximately 75 million unique TCR beta chains, 8.5 million to 12 million of which were shared by at least two donors. To remove PCR and sequencing errors, raw reads were error-corrected and collapsed into unique sequences using a nearest-neighbor algorithm that merged closely related sequences. CDR3 sequences were aligned to IMGT reference sequences to assign V, D and J gene segments. Each retained sequence needed at least a six-nucleotide match to both a V gene segment and a J gene segment. Rearrangements were classified as productive when the CDR3 lacked stop codons and remained in frame with V and J, and all other rearrangements were classified as non-productive. CDR3 was defined by IMGT convention, running from the second conserved V-encoded cysteine to the conserved J-encoded phenylalanine. The earlier analysis of roughly 590 of the donors excluded any sequence lacking an unambiguous match to a single V gene segment. An earlier analysis of several hundred of the donors called V segments functional above 56.7% productive rearrangements and segregating when the between-donor standard deviation exceeded 5%. A statistical classification framework was developed to diagnose cytomegalovirus status using the catalog of TCR beta chain sequences. In a later analysis, TCR nucleotide sequences were compared against IMGT/GENE-DB human TR gene sequences so that V and J genes could be assigned. The TCRdist pipeline was used in a later analysis to assign CDR3 sequences and most-parsimonious VDJ recombination scenarios. In a later analysis, every TCR beta chain was defined by the combination of its CDR3 amino acid sequence and its V-gene family, and reads without a unique V-gene family were dropped. A later analysis removed roughly 590 highly shared, low-generation-probability nucleotide sequences to deal with suspected cross-contamination and a sequencing artifact. In a later analysis, a clonal expansion index was calculated for each public chain from normalized within-repertoire ranks of inferred template counts. A later analysis computed generation probabilities with a VDJ recombination model fitted to out-of-frame rearrangements, and checked the results against IGoR. A later analysis scored TCR-TCR, TCR-HLA and TCR-CMV co-occurrence with hypergeometric tests, applying a repertoire-size bias correction to TCR pairs. To estimate false discovery rates, a later analysis permuted the HLA or CMV assignments 20 times. In a later analysis, co-occurring TCRs were grouped using DBSCAN, with TCRdist sequence similarity added in when clustering inside HLA-allele-positive subsets. For co-occurrence clustering, repertoires with fewer than 30,000 or more than 120,000 public chains were excluded, along with a handful of repertoires with anomalous nucleotide sharing. TCRdb limited this immuneACCESS table to in-frame rearrangements with V and J called. A share of clones is missing; checked studies link under half to unresolved V genes, and the rest is unexplained. For V, J and clone size, that table is used; D and trimming come from the DNA. Counted in this sample were over 50,000 clones; roughly nine tenths of them appeared once. The ten largest clones represent approximately 1.5% of the sample.

The cohort was made up of 500 to 850 healthy bone marrow donors. At the time of sampling, all cohort members were nominally healthy, though unrecorded immune exposures were likely present. The donor was CMV seropositive and belonged to the group of about 290 seropositive cohort members. A peripheral blood sample was collected from each donor, and TCR beta sequencing was performed on peripheral blood mononuclear cells. Genomic DNA was extracted from the blood cell samples with the Qiagen DNeasy Blood Extraction Kit. The clonotype comes from a young man in good health and CMV-seropositive. Material: PBMCs. The rearrangement combines TRBV18 with TRBJ2-7, and 11 bases in between align with TRBD2. The CDR3 sequence is CASSPVGTSGYEQYF. In nucleotides, the sequence is TGTGCCAGCTCACCCGTCGGGACTAGCGGTTACGAGCAGTACTTC.